The 11 T cell receptor beta chains reported below all come from one sample, sequenced in a study of T cell clonality in common variable immunodeficiency. General study findings and limits: Reportedly, TCR beta sequences from common variable immunodeficiency showed fewer deletions and N-nucleotide insertions.

Which antigens these TCRs recognize remains unknown. Clones were read by immunoSEQ multiplex PCR, and TCRdb kept only the in-frame ones, dropping some. The sample has about 26,000 clones, none seen only once. The sequenced material came from peripheral blood mononuclear cells. The source is a human donor with common variable immunodeficiency.

Only a few counts were recorded for this clone. The CDR3 end is not reached by the read, which stops 3 residues before it; the germline J gene fills it in. V and J are TRBV11-1 and TRBJ2-5; 7 nucleotides align to TRBD1. This CDR3 region has 15 residues. Germline values: CDR1 SGHAT, CDR2 FQDESV (reference sequence). Trimming cost V 5 bases and J 1 base; bases outside gene matches: 7. The part of the CDR3 DNA that was read is TGTGCCAGCAGCCCCATGTGGGACAGCCAAGAGACC. Translated: CASSPMWDSQET. The entire CDR3 is CASSPMWDSQETQYF.

This clone was picked up many times. Read coverage stops 3 residues before the CDR3 terminus; the germline J gene supplies the remainder. The identical CDR3 is also encoded by other nucleotide sequences in the sample. The chain recombines TRBV19 with TRBJ2-1; TRBD2 matches at 15 bases. The V segment lost 1 base and the J segment 7 bases; nucleotides outside the gene matches: 2. This CDR3 comprises 16 residues. CDR1 is LNHDA, CDR2 SQIVND, per germline (reference sequence). The CDR3 DNA, read in part, is TGTGCCAGTAGTATAGGGACTAGCGGGGGGGCTAATGAG. Its translation: CASSIGTSGGANE. The whole CDR3 reads CASSIGTSGGANEQFF.

In its sample, this clone was seen many times. The CDR3 sequence is CSATALAGANTGELFF. CDR3 DNA (partial): TGCAGTGCTACCGCCTTAGCGGGGGCGAACACCGGGGAG. The rearrangement uses TRBV20-1 and TRBJ2-2; 9 bases are shared with TRBD2. The CDR3 is cut off 3 residues early in the read; its end comes from the germline J gene. CDR3 length: 16 amino acids. CDR1 is DFQATT and CDR2 is SNEGSKA in the germline V gene (reference sequence). J gave up 0 bases and V 4 bases, and 6 bases lay outside the gene matches.

Ten or more counts support this clone. The read terminates 3 residues before the CDR3 end, so the remaining end is supplied by the germline J gene. Other DNA sequences in this specimen translate into the identical CDR3. The rearrangement joins TRBV7-2 to TRBJ2-3; D not resolved. CDR1 and CDR2 (germline): SGHTA, FQGNSA. The CDR3 has 14 amino acids. Trimming took 2 bases from V and 2 from J, leaving 8 bases between them. The sequenced CDR3 bases are TGTGCCAGCAGCTTACGAGCATCCACAGATACG. Its translation is CASSLRASTDT. The CDR3, in full, reads CASSLRASTDTQYF.

This clone was observed at least ten times. The read terminates 3 residues ahead of where the CDR3 ends, so the germline J gene completes it. This rearrangement joins TRBV7-3 to TRBJ2-4, with a weak D call TRBD2 (5 bases). Between the trimmed V and J ends, which lost 2 bases and 7 bases, there was a span of 6 bases. This CDR3 has 12 residues. Germline lookup yields CDR1 SGHTA and CDR2 FQGTGA. The DNA read from the CDR3 is TGTGCCAGCAGCTTACCGGGGAACATT. Translating gives CASSLPGNI. The CDR3 in full is CASSLPGNIQYF.

This clone was observed many times. The read falls 3 residues short of the CDR3 end, and the missing part is taken from the germline J gene. This sequence joins TRBV28 and TRBJ2-7; tentatively, D is TRBD1 (6 bases). Between the trimmed V and J ends, which lost 6 bases and 4 bases, there was a span of 10 bases. This CDR3 region has 12 residues. Germline CDR1 reads MDHEN; CDR2 reads SYDVKM. CDR3 DNA, as far as it was read: TGTGCCAGCAGCCTACAGGGTTACGAG. It specifies CASSLQGYE. The whole CDR3 protein is CASSLQGYEQYF.

This clone was seen repeatedly, ten times or more. The sequence runs out 3 residues before the end of the CDR3; the remainder is reconstructed from the germline J gene. The chain uses TRBV19 and TRBJ2-2, with 7 bases fitting TRBD1. The CDR3 runs to 17 residues. Germline CDR1 reads LNHDA; CDR2 reads SQIVND (reference sequence). V shed 6 bases, J shed 1 base, and the junction held 11 bases outside the gene matches. The sequenced CDR3 bases are TGTGCCAGTAGAGACCCAAGGGGGCTGAAGAACACCGGGGAG. It yields the protein CASRDPRGLKNTGE. The full CDR3 protein is CASRDPRGLKNTGELFF.

This clone was observed at least ten times. The CDR3 end is not reached by the read, which stops 3 residues before it; the germline J gene fills it in. This chain links TRBV18 with TRBJ1-3; TRBD1 matches at 7 bases. Germline trimming cut 1 base from V and 0 bases from J; bases unmatched to any gene: 6. Germline CDR1 KGHSH, CDR2 LQKENI. CDR3 size: 17 residues. The CDR3 DNA, read in part, is TGTGCCAGCTCACCACGGCTGCCAGGGGGCTCTGGAAACACC. Encoded protein: CASSPRLPGGSGNT. The complete CDR3 sequence is CASSPRLPGGSGNTIYF.

This clone came up many times. The observed sequence ends 3 residues before the CDR3 terminus, with the missing tail filled in from the germline J gene. The chain couples TRBV20-1 to TRBJ2-7; 8 positions match TRBD1. Trimming took 5 bases from V and 2 from J; bases not matched to a gene: 2. The CDR3 loop spans 12 amino acids. CDR1 is DFQATT, CDR2 SNEGSKA, per germline (reference sequence). CDR3 protein: CSALDRAYEQYF. The part of the CDR3 DNA that was read is TGCAGTGCTCTGGACAGGGCCTACGAG.

The sample holds many counts of this clone. From the germline J gene comes the end of the CDR3, since the read stops 3 residues before it. The chain recombines TRBV6-2 or TRBV6-3 with TRBJ1-1; tentatively, D is TRBD1 (6 bases). Germline loops: CDR1 MNHEY, CDR2 SVGEGT. The CDR3 length is 12 residues. The V and J ends lost 6 bases and 7 bases respectively, with 12 bases between them. The CDR3: CASSKRTDEAFF. CDR3 bases read: TGTGCCAGCAGCAAGAGGACAGATGAA.

This clone showed up many times. CDR3 bases read: TGTGCCAGCTCGCAACTTGGCGGGGAGCAGCGGTTGGATACG. Residues: CASSQLGGEQRLDT. The CDR3 as a whole reads CASSQLGGEQRLDTQYF. The V gene is TRBV18, the J gene TRBJ2-3; the D gene is possibly TRBD2 (6 bases). The read finishes 3 residues shy of the CDR3 end, and the germline J gene is used to complete it. This CDR3 is built from 17 residues. Deletions cut 6 bases from V and 6 bases from J, with 25 bases between. From germline, CDR1 is KGHSH and CDR2 LQKENI.